What follows are 8 T cell receptor beta chains derived from one specimen sequenced in a study of CXCR3-negative and CXCR3-positive naive CD8 T cells. The authors prepared UMI-labeled TRB cDNA libraries by 5' RACE. TCRdb reprocessed the 5' RACE reads, keeping one entry per CDR3 protein, no DNA. Its listing shows around 57,000 distinct CDR3 sequences. The specimen was memory CD8+ T cells from blood. Source of these receptors: a human donor in good health. Some clones in this sample may be carry-over from other donors' samples.

This rearrangement joins TRBV7-6 to TRBJ2-3. The germline V gene encodes CDR1 SGHVS and CDR2 FNYEAQ. The CDR3 has 13 amino acids. CDR3 region: CASSRKFTDTQYF.

The CDR3: CASSVALGGAGETQYF. The J gene is TRBJ2-5, the V gene TRBV9; checking the TCRdb D call of TRBD1 is not possible without DNA. The CDR3 has 16 residues. Germline assignment: CDR1 SGDLS and CDR2 YYNGEE.

V is TRBV5-6 and J is TRBJ2-2. Per germline, CDR1 SGHDT and CDR2 YYEEEE. This CDR3 contains 15 residues. The CDR3 protein is CASSLAGSNTGELFF.

The rearrangement uses TRBV28 and TRBJ2-7; TCRdb gives TRBD2 as the D gene, but with no DNA this cannot be confirmed. CDR3 length: 14 residues. The V gene's germline CDR1 is MDHEN and CDR2 SYDVKM. CDR3 region: CASSLRSGTYEQYF.

The V gene is TRBV29-1, the J gene TRBJ1-2; TCRdb calls TRBD1, which cannot be checked without DNA. CDR3 length: 14 amino acids. Germline loops: CDR1 SQVTM, CDR2 ANQGSEA. The CDR3 loop reads CSVDPGRHNYGYTF.

This rearrangement joins TRBV10-3 to TRBJ2-3. Germline V CDR1 and CDR2: ENHRY, SYGVKD. The CDR3 runs 14 residues. CDR3 region: CAITDHRYTDTQYF.

The chain has TRBV20-1 and TRBJ1-1. The CDR3 sequence is 11 residues long. CDR1 and CDR2 from the germline V gene are DFQATT and SNEGSKA (reference sequence). The CDR3 loop reads CSALLTSEAFF.

V is TRBV7-9 and J is TRBJ2-3; TCRdb lists TRBD2, though no DNA is available to test this call. This CDR3 has 12 residues. Germline CDR1 reads SEHNR; CDR2 reads FQNEAQ (reference sequence). This chain's CDR3 is CASRGGTDTQYF.